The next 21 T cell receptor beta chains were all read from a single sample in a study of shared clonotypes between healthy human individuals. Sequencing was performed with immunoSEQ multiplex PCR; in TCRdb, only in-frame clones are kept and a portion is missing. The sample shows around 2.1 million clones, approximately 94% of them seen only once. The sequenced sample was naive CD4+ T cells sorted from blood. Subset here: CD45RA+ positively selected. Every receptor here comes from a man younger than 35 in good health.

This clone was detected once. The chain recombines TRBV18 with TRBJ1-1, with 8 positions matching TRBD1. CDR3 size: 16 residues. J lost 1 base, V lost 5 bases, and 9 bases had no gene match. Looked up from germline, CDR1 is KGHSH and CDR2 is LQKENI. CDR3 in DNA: TGTGCCAGCTCATCAGAATCACAGGGGGGGAACACTGAAGCTTTCTTT. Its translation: CASSSESQGGNTEAFF.

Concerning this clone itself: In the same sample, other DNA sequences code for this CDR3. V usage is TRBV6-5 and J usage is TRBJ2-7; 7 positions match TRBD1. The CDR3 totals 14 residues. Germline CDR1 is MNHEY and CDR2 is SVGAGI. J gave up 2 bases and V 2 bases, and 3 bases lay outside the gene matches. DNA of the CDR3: TGTGCCAGCAGTTACCGACAGGGACCCTACGAGCAGTACTTC. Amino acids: CASSYRQGPYEQYF.

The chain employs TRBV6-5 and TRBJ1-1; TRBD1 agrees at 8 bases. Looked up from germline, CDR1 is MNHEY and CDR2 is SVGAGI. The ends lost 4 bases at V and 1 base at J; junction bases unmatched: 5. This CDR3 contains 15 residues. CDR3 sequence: CASSSPGQENTEAFF. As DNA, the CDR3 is TGTGCCAGCAGTTCGCCGGGACAGGAGAACACTGAAGCTTTCTTT.

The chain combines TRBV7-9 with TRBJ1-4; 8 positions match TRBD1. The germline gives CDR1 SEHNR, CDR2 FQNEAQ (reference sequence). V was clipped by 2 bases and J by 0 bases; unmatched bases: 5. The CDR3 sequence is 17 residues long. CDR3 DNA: TGTGCCAGCAGCTTAAGGGCGACAGGGGCAACTAATGAAAAACTGTTTTTT. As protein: CASSLRATGATNEKLFF.

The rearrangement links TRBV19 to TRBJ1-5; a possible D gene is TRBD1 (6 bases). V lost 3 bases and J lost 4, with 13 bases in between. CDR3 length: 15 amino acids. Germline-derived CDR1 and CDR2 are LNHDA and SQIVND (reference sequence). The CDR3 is CASSMTVDRNQPQHF. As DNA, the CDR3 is TGTGCCAGTAGTATGACGGTCGACAGGAATCAGCCCCAGCATTTT.

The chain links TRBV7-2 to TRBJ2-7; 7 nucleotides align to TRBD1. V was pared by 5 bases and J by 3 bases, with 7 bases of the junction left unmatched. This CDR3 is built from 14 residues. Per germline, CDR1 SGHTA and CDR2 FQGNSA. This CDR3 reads CASSHRGGNYEQYF. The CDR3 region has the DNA TGTGCCAGCAGCCACAGGGGTGGGAACTACGAGCAGTACTTC.

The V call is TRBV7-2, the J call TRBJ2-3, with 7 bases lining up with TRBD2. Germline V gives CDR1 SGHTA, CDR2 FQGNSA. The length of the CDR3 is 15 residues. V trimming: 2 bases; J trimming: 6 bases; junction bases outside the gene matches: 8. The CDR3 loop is CASSLRGRALDTQYF. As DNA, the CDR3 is TGTGCCAGCAGCTTACGAGGGAGGGCCCTTGATACGCAGTATTTT. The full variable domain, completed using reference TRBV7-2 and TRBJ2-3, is GAGVSQSPSNKVTEKGKDVELRCDPISGHTALYWYRQSLGQGLEFLIYFQGNSAPDKSGLPSDRFSAERTGGSVSTLTIQRTQQEDSAVYLCASSLRGRALDTQYFGPGTRLTVL.

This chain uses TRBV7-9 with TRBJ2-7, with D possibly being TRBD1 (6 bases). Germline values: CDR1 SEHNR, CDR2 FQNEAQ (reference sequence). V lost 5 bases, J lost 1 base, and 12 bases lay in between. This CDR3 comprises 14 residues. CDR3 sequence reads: CASSATGQSYEQYF. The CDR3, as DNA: TGTGCCAGCAGCGCAACCGGACAGTCCTACGAGCAGTACTTC.

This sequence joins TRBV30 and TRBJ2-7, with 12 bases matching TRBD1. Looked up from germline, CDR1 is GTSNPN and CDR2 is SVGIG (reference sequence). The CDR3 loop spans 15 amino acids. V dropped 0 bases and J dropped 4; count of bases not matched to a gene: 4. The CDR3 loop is CAWSVWGQGAYEQYF. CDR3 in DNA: TGTGCCTGGAGTGTTTGGGGACAGGGGGCTTACGAGCAGTACTTC.

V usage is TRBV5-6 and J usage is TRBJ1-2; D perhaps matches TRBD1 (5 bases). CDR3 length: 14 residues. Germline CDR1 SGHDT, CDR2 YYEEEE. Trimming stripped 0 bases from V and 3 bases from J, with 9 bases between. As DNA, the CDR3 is TGTGCCAGCAGCTTGGGACAGACTTACTATGGCTACACCTTC. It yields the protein CASSLGQTYYGYTF.

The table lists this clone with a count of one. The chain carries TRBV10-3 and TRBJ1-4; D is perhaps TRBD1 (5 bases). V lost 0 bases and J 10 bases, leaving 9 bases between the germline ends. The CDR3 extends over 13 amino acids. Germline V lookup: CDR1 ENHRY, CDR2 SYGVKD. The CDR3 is CAISESQGGKLFF. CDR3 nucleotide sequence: TGTGCCATCAGTGAGTCCCAGGGAGGAAAACTGTTTTTT.

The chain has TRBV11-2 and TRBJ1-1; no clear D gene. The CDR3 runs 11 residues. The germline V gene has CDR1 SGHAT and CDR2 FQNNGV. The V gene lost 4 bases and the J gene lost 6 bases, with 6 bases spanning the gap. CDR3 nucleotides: TGTGCCAGCAGCTCCTCCCCTGAAGCTTTCTTT. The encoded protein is CASSSSPEAFF.

CDR3 protein: CASSPQGIYEQYF. DNA for the CDR3: TGTGCCAGCAGTCCACAGGGTATCTACGAGCAGTACTTC. The rearrangement uses TRBV6-1 and TRBJ2-7, with D maybe TRBD1 (6 bases). Trimming cost V 5 bases and J 3 bases, with 11 bases left between them. Germline CDR1 is MNHNS and CDR2 is SASEGT. The CDR3 totals 13 residues.

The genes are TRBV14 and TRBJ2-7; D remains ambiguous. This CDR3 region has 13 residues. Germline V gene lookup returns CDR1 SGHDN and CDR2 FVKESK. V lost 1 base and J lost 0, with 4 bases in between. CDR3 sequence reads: CASSQVISYEQYF. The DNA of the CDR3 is TGTGCCAGCAGCCAAGTGATCTCCTACGAGCAGTACTTC.

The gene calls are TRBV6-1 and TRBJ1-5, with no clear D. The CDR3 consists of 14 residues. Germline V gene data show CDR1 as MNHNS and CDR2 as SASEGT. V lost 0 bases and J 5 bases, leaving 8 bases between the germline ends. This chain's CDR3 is CASSEAGGYQPQHF. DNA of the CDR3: TGTGCCAGCAGTGAAGCGGGAGGGTATCAGCCCCAGCATTTT.

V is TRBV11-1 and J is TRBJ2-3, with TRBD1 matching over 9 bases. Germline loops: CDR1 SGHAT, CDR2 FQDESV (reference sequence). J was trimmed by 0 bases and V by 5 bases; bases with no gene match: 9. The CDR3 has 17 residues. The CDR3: CASSGGTGKTSTDTQYF. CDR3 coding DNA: TGTGCCAGCAGCGGCGGGACAGGGAAAACGAGCACAGATACGCAGTATTTT.

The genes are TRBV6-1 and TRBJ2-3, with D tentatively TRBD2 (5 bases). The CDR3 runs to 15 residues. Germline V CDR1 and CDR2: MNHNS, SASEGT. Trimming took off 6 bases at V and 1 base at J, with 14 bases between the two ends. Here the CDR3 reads CASRPMDGGTDTQYF. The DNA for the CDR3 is TGTGCCAGCAGACCAATGGACGGGGGCACAGATACGCAGTATTTT.

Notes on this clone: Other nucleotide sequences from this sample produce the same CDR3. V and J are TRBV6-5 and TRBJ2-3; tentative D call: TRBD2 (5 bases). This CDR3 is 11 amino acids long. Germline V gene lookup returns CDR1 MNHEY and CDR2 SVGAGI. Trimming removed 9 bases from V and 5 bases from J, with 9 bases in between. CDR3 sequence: CASNRGDTQYF. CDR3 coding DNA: TGTGCCAGTAACCGGGGAGATACGCAGTATTTT.

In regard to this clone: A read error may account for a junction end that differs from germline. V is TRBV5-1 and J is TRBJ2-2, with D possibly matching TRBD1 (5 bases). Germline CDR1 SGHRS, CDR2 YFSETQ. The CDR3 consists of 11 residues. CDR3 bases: TGCGCCAGCAGGGACACGGGGGAGCTGTTTTTT. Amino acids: CASRDTGELFF. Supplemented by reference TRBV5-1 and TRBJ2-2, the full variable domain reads KAGVTQTPRYLIKTRGQQVTLSCSPISGHRSVSWYQQTPGQGLQFLFEYFSETQRNKGNFPGRFSGRQFSNSRSEMNVSTLELGDSALYLCASRDTGELFFGEGSRLTVL.

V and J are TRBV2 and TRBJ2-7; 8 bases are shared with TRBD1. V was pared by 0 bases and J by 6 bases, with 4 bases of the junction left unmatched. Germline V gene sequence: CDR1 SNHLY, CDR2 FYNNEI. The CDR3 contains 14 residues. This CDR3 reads CASSEALRGLEQYF. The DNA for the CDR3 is TGTGCCAGCAGTGAAGCTCTCAGGGGGCTCGAGCAGTACTTC.

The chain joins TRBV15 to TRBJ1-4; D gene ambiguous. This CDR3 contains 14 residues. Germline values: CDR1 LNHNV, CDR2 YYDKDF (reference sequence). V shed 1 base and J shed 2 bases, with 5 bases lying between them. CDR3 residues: CATSRGQTNEKLFF. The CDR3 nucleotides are TGTGCCACCAGCAGAGGCCAGACTAATGAAAAACTGTTTTTT.